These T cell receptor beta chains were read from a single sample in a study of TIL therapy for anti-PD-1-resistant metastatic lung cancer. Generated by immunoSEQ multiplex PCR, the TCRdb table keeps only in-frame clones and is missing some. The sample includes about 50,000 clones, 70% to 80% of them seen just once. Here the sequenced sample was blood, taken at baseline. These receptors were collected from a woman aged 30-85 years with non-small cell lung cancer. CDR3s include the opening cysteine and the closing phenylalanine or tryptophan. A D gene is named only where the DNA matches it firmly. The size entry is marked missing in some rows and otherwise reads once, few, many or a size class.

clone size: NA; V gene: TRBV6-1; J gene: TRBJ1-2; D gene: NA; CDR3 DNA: TGTGCCAGCAGTTCTGACGGCCGCTATGGCTACACCTTC; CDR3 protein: CASSSDGRYGYTF
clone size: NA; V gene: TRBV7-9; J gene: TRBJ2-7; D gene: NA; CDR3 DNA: TGTGCCAGCAGCTTAGCCCTGGAGCAGTACTTC; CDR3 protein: CASSLALEQYF
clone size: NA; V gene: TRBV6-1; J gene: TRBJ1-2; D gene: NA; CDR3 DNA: TGTGCCAGCAGACCCCTGTTGGGGCGTTGGTATGGCTACACCTTC; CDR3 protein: CASRPLLGRWYGYTF
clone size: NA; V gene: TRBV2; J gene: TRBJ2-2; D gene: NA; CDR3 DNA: TGTGCCAGCACGGTACAGGGTCCGAACACCGGGGAGCTGTTTTTT; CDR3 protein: CASTVQGPNTGELFF
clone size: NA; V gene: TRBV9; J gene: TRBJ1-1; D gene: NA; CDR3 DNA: TGTGCCAGCAGCCCTCGTCCGGGGGAGGATACTGAAGCTTTCTTT; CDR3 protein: CASSPRPGEDTEAFF
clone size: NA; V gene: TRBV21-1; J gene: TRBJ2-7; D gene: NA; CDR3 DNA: TGTGCCAGCAGCAAAGTAAGAGGACCCCCCTACGAGCAGTACTTC; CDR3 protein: CASSKVRGPPYEQYF
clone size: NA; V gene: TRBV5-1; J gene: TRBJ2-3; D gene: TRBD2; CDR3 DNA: TGCGCCAGCAGCAGCGGGGGGGCCGCAGATACGCAGTATTTT; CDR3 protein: CASSSGGAADTQYF
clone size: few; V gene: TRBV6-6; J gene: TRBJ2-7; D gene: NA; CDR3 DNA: TGTGCCAGCACCGCGGCTGGGGGAGATAACGAGCAGTACTTC; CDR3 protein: CASTAAGGDNEQYF
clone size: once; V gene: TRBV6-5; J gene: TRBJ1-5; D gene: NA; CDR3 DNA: TGTGCCAGCAGTTACTGGCAGATTAGCAATCAGCCCCAGCATTTT; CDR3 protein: CASSYWQISNQPQHF
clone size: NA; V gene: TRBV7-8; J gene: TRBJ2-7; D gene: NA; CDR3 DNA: TGTGCCAGCAGCCCGGTCCGGGAGAACAGGGGCCGCAGCGCCTACGAGCAGTACTTC; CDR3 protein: CASSPVRENRGRSAYEQYF
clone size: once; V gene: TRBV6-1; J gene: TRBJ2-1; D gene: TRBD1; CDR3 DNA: TGTGCCAGCAGTGAAGCCTGGGACAGGGGGACCTACAATGAGCAGTTCTTC; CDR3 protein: CASSEAWDRGTYNEQFF
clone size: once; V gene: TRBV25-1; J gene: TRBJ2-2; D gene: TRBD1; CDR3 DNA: TGTGCCAGCAGTTGGACAGGGGGAACCGGGGAGCTGTTTTTT; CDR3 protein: CASSWTGGTGELFF
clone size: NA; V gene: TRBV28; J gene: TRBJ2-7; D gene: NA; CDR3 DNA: TGTGCCAGCTGGGACGGCTCCTACGAGCAGTACTTC; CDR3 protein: CASWDGSYEQYF
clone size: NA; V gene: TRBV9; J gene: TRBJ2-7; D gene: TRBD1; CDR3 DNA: TGTGCCAGCAGCGTAGATGGGACAGGGGCCTACGAGCAGTACTTC; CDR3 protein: CASSVDGTGAYEQYF
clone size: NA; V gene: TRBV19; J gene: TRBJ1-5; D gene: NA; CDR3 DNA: TGTGCCAGTACTTCCTTCTCCAATCAGCCCCAGCATTTT; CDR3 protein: CASTSFSNQPQHF
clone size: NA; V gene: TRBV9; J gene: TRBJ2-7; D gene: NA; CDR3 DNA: TGTGCCAGCAGCGACAGCGGGTCTCACGAGCAGTACTTC; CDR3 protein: CASSDSGSHEQYF
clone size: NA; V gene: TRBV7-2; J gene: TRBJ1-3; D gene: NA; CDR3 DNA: TGTGCCAGCAGGGAGACAGGCTCCTCTGGAAACACCATATATTTT; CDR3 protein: CASRETGSSGNTIYF
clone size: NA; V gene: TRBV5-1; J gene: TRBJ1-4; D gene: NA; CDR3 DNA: TGCGCCAGCAGCTCTAGCGCAGGGGCGGTTTTTGAAAAACTGTTTTTT; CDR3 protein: CASSSSAGAVFEKLFF
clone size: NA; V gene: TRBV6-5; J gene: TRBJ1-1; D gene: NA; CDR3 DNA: TGTGCCAGCAGACCCGGGAGGTCTGAAGCTTTCTTT; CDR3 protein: CASRPGRSEAFF
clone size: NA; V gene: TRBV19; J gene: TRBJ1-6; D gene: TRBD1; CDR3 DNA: TGTGCCAGTAGTCCGGACAGGGCCTATTCACCCCTCCACTTT; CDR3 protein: CASSPDRAYSPLHF
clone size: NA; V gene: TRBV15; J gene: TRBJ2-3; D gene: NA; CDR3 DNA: TGTGCCACCAGCAGAGAGGGCCTATCTAGCACAGATACGCAGTATTTT; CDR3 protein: CATSREGLSSTDTQYF
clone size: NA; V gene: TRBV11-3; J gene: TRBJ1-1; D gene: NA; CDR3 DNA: TGTGCCAGCAGCTTAGATATGAACACTGAAGCTTTCTTT; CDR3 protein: CASSLDMNTEAFF
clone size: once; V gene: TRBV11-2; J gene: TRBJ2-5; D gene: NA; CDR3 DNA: TGTGCCAGCAGCTTGGACCAAGAGACCCAGTACTTC; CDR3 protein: CASSLDQETQYF
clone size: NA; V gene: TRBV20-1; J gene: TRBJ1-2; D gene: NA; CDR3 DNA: TGCAGTGCTAGACAGGGGTATGGCTACACCTTC; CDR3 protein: CSARQGYGYTF
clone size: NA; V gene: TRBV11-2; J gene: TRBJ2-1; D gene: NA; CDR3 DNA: TGTGCCAGCAGCTTAGGGGTTTGGGACAATGAGCAGTTCTTC; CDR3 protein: CASSLGVWDNEQFF
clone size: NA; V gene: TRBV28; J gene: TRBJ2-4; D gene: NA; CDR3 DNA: TGTGCCAGCAGCCCGGGGGAGCGCGCAGCCAAAAACATTCAGTACTTC; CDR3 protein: CASSPGERAAKNIQYF
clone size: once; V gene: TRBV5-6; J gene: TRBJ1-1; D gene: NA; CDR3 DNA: TGTGCCAGCAGCCTACAGCTCACTGAAGCTTTCTTT; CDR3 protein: CASSLQLTEAFF
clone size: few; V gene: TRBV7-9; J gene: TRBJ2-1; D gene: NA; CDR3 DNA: TGTGCCAGCAGCCCCCCGTACGGGGGGCAGTTCTTC; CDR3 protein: CASSPPYGGQFF
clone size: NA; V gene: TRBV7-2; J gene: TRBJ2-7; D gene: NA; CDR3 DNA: TGTGCCAGCAGCTCAGACCAGGGCTTAGTGCAGTACTTC; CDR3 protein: CASSSDQGLVQYF
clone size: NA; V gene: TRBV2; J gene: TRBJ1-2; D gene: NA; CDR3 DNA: TGTGCCAGCACCGGAGGGGTGGGCAGCAATGGCTACACCTTC; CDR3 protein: CASTGGVGSNGYTF
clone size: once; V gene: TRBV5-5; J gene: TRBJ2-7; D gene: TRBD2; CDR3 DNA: TGTGCCAGCAGCCCTAAACCGGGACTAGCGGCGATCTACGAGCAGTACTTC; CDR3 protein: CASSPKPGLAAIYEQYF
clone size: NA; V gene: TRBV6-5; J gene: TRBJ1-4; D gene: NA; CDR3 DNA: TGTGCCAGCAGCCGGACGATTAATGAAAAACTGTTTTTT; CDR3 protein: CASSRTINEKLFF
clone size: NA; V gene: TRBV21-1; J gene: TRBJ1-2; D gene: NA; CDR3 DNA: TGTGCCAGCAGCAATGGGGAGGGTTCCCGCCCTAACTATGGCTACACCTTC; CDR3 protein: CASSNGEGSRPNYGYTF
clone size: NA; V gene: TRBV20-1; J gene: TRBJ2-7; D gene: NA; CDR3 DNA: TGCAGTGCTAGTACCCGGGGCGAGCAGTACTTC; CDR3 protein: CSASTRGEQYF
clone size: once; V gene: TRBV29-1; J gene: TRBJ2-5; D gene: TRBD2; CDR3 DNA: TGCAGCGTTGAACGGCTAGCGGGAGCCGAGACCCAGTACTTC; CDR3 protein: CSVERLAGAETQYF
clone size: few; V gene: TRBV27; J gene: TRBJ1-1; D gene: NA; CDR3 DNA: TGTGCCAGCAGACCTACAGGGAACACTGAAGCTTTCTTT; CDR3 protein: CASRPTGNTEAFF
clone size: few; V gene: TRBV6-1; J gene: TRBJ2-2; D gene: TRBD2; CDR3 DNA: TGTGCCAGCAGTGAAGGACTAGCGGGCACCGGGGAGCTGTTTTTT; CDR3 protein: CASSEGLAGTGELFF
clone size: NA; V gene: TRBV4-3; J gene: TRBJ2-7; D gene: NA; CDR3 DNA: TGCGCCAGCAGCCACGAGGTGTATACAGGGACCCCCTACGAGCAGTACTTC; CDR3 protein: CASSHEVYTGTPYEQYF
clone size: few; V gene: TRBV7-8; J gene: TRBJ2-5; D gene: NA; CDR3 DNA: TGTGCCAGCAGCCCAGGGACGGCAGGGGAGACCCAGTACTTC; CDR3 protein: CASSPGTAGETQYF
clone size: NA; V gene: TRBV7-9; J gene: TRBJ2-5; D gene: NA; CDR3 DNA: TGTGCCAGCAGCTCCATGGGGCAGGGGGGAAAGTCCCAGTACTTC; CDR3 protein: CASSSMGQGGKSQYF
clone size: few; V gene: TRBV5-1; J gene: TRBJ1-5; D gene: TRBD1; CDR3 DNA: TGCGCCAGCAGCTGGACAGGGGAGGATCAGCCCCAGCATTTT; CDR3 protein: CASSWTGEDQPQHF
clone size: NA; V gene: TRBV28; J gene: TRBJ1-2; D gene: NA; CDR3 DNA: TGTGCCAGCAGTCCCAATGAGCAGCTCAACTATGGCTACACCTTC; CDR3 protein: CASSPNEQLNYGYTF
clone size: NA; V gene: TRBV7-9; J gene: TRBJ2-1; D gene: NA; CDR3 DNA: TGTGCCAGCAGCTTACCGGGGGCATATGAGCAGTTCTTC; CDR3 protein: CASSLPGAYEQFF
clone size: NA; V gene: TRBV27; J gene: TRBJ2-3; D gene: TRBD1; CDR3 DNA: TGTGCCAGCAGTTTATGGGGGACAGGGAGCACAGATACGCAGTATTTT; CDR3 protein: CASSLWGTGSTDTQYF
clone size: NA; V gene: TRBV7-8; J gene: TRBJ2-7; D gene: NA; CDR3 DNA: TGTGCCAGCAGCCGGGCGAGGCGGCAGGGTTACGAGCAGTACTTC; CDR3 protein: CASSRARRQGYEQYF
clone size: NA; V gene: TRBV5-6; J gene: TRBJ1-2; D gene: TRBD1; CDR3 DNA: TGTGCCAGCAGCTTACTGACAGGGGCCGTCCTCTATGGCTACACCTTC; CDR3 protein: CASSLLTGAVLYGYTF
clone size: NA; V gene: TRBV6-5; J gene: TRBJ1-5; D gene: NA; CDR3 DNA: TGTGCCAGCCCTTCGGGGGGATCTAGCAATCAGCCCCAGCATTTT; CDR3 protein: CASPSGGSSNQPQHF
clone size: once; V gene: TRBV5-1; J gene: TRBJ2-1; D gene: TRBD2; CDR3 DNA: TGCGCCAGCAGCTTGGAGGGGACTAGCTGGATCGATGAGCAGTTCTTC; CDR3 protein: CASSLEGTSWIDEQFF
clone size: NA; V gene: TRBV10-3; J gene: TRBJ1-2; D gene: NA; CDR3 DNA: TGTGCCATCAGTGAGTGGATGGGGCCGGGTGGCTACACCTTC; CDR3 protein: CAISEWMGPGGYTF
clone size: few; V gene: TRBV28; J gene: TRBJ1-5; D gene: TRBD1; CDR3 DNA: TGTGCCAGCAGAACTACAGGGGACGTCAATCAGCCCCAGCATTTT; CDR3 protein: CASRTTGDVNQPQHF
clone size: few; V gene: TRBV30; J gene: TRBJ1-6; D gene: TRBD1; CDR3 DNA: TGTGCCTGGAGTACGCCGACAGGGGGCGGGTATTATCCACCCCTCCACTTT; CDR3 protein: CAWSTPTGGGYYPPLHF
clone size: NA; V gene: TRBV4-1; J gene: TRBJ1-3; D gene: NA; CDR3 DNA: TGCGCCAGCAGCCGAACCGGAGACTCTGGAAACACCATATATTTT; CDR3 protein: CASSRTGDSGNTIYF
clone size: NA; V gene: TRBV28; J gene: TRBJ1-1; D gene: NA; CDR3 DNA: TGTGCCAGCAGTTTGTTCGGCGGGGAGGACACTGAAGCTTTCTTT; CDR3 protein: CASSLFGGEDTEAFF